This T cell receptor (beta chain) came from a study of CD8+CD57+ T cells in acquired aplastic anemia. This clonotype occurred a few times. Germline CDR1 reads SGDLS; CDR2 reads YYNGEE. Between the trimmed V and J ends, which lost 4 bases and 7 bases, there was a span of 6 bases. CDR3 length: 11 amino acids. The study profiled TCR beta VDJ and CDR3 using genomic DNA as template. TCRdb re-called the reads with MiXCR, one entry per CDR3 protein. Of roughly 170,000 distinct CDR3 sequences listed, roughly 50% are singletons. Previously, flow cytometry had revealed CD8+CD57+ cell expansion in the patients chosen for sequencing.

Sequencing was carried out using sorted CD4+, CD8+, or CD8+CD57+ T cells (not recorded which) from PBMCs. The clonotype was recovered from a human donor with aplastic anemia. The genes are TRBV9 and TRBJ2-1; D not resolved. The CDR3 loop is CASSTSNEQFF. In nucleotides, the CDR3 is TGTGCCAGCAGCACCTCTAATGAGCAGTTCTTC.